The 8 T cell receptor beta chains listed next were all sequenced from one sample in a study of cytomegalovirus exposure and HLA in healthy donors. Using immunoSEQ multiplex PCR, the repertoire was profiled, and TCRdb retains in-frame clones only, with some absent. The table records around 65,000 clones, approximately 92% of them present only once. Sequences were obtained from PBMCs. Source of these receptors: a man aged 18 to 29 in good health and CMV-seropositive.

The V gene is TRBV2, the J gene TRBJ2-1; no clear D. Germline CDR1 reads SNHLY; CDR2 reads FYNNEI. This CDR3 comprises 15 residues. Trimming cost V 7 bases and J 0 bases, with 13 bases left between them. CDR3 loop: CASTPSDNSYNEQFF. The DNA of the CDR3 is TGTGCCAGCACCCCTTCAGATAACTCCTACAATGAGCAGTTCTTC.

In this sample, this clone turned up once. The CDR3 nucleotides read TGTGCCAGCAGCCCCGGTACTAGCTACGAGCAGTACTTC. Residues: CASSPGTSYEQYF. This rearrangement joins TRBV7-2 to TRBJ2-7; maybe TRBD2 (5 bases). Per germline, CDR1 SGHTA and CDR2 FQGNSA. V lost 5 bases and J 3 bases, leaving 11 bases between the germline ends. The length of the CDR3 is 13 residues.

The chain uses TRBV19 and TRBJ2-7, with TRBD2 matching over 8 bases. The junction had 4 bases not matched to a gene; V was cut back by 9 bases and J by 3 bases. Germline values: CDR1 LNHDA, CDR2 SQIVND (reference sequence). The CDR3 has 12 residues. Here the CDR3 reads CASGRGDYEQYF. DNA for the CDR3: TGTGCCAGCGGGAGGGGGGACTACGAGCAGTACTTC.

This rearrangement joins TRBV7-3 to TRBJ2-7; 9 bases match TRBD1. The CDR3 has 14 residues. CDR1 SGHTA and CDR2 FQGTGA come from the germline V gene. Unmatched junction bases numbered 8, after V lost 5 bases and J lost 6 bases. The CDR3 spells CASSLDRGDPEQYF. The DNA of the CDR3 is TGTGCCAGCAGCCTTGACAGGGGGGACCCCGAGCAGTACTTC.

This clone was counted once. This sequence joins TRBV28 and TRBJ2-7; TRBD1 is a possible D gene (6 bases). The V and J ends lost 2 bases and 5 bases respectively, with 16 bases between them. Germline V gene lookup returns CDR1 MDHEN and CDR2 SYDVKM. This CDR3 region has 15 residues. The CDR3 region is CASSLVRRGRNEQYF. The CDR3, as DNA: TGTGCCAGCAGTTTAGTCCGTAGGGGGAGAAACGAGCAGTACTTC. Supplemented by reference TRBV28 and TRBJ2-7, the full variable domain reads DVKVTQSSRYLVKRTGEKVFLECVQDMDHENMFWYRQDPGLGLRLIYFSYDVKMKEKGDIPEGYSVSREKKERFSLILESASTNQTSMYLCASSLVRRGRNEQYFGPGTRLTVT.

The gene calls are TRBV30 and TRBJ2-7; 12 nucleotides agree with TRBD2. The ends lost 1 base at V and 3 bases at J; junction bases unmatched: 1. Germline V CDR1 and CDR2: GTSNPN, SVGIG (reference sequence). The CDR3 is 14 residues long. The CDR3 sequence: CAWSAGLAGYEQYF. CDR3 DNA: TGTGCCTGGAGTGCGGGACTAGCGGGCTACGAGCAGTACTTC.

The chain employs TRBV5-1 and TRBJ2-7, with TRBD2 as a possible D gene (6 bases). V was shortened by 5 bases and J by 0 bases, with 12 bases between the two germline ends. The CDR3 length is 14 residues. Germline-derived CDR1 and CDR2 are SGHRS and YFSETQ. The CDR3 protein is CASRAGTYSYEQYF. Written as DNA, the CDR3 is TGCGCCAGCAGGGCCGGGACTTACTCCTACGAGCAGTACTTC.

The rearrangement joins TRBV4-2 to TRBJ2-4; D may be TRBD2 (5 bases). The CDR3 loop spans 17 amino acids. Germline loops: CDR1 LGHNA, CDR2 YNFKEQ. Trimming removed 4 bases from V and 2 bases from J, with 18 bases in between. CDR3 DNA: TGTGCCAGCAGCCGCCAGTCTCTCGGGGAATCCAAAAACATTCAGTACTTC. Encoded protein: CASSRQSLGESKNIQYF.